A single sample gave rise to the 2 T cell receptor beta chains below, sequenced in a study of blood T cell repertoires in COVID-19. Only in-frame clones appear in the TCRdb table, and some are missing; sequencing was by immunoSEQ multiplex PCR. The sample has about 220,000 clones, under 90% seen once. The sample taken for sequencing was peripheral blood. The receptors here all came from a woman aged 80 or over with acute or convalescent COVID-19.

The genes are TRBV5-6 and TRBJ1-1, with a weak D call TRBD1 (6 bases). This CDR3 has 15 residues. Trimming removed 3 bases from V and 1 base from J, with 13 bases in between. Germline V gives CDR1 SGHDT, CDR2 YYEEEE. The CDR3 spells CASSSTRGANTEAFF. CDR3 DNA sequence: TGTGCCAGCAGCTCAACCCGGGGGGCGAACACTGAAGCTTTCTTT. Using reference TRBV5-6 and TRBJ1-1 for the parts outside the CDR3, the full variable domain is DAGVTQSPTHLIKTRGQQVTLRCSPKSGHDTVSWYQQALGQGPQFIFQYYEEEERQRGNFPDRFSGHQFPNYSSELNVNALLLGDSALYLCASSSTRGANTEAFFGQGTRLTVV.

The CDR3 sequence is CASSRDIQTEAFF. The CDR3 DNA reads TGTGCCAGCAGTCGCGACATCCAGACTGAAGCTTTCTTT. This sequence joins TRBV2 and TRBJ1-1; no clear D gene. V lost 5 bases and J lost 5, with 12 bases in between. Germline CDR1 is SNHLY and CDR2 is FYNNEI. There are 13 residues in the CDR3.